Given below is one T cell receptor (beta chain) in context. V lost 7 bases to trimming and J lost 4 bases, with 22 bases between them. Germline lookup yields CDR1 KGHDR and CDR2 SFDVKD. The CDR3 runs 17 residues. The data derive from a study of control samples from healthy donors and cancer patients. Clones were read by immunoSEQ multiplex PCR, and TCRdb kept only the in-frame ones, dropping some. The data show some 87,000 clones, with 91% seen just once and 15% to 19% held by the top ten. Sequencing was done on a sample of blood. The TCR comes from a man aged 30-40 years in good health. V usage is TRBV24-1 and J usage is TRBJ2-1; maybe TRBD1 (7 bases). The DNA for the CDR3 is TGTGCCACCAGCCTCCAGACAGGGCTGGGGGGTTACAATGAGCAGTTCTTC. Amino acids: CATSLQTGLGGYNEQFF.